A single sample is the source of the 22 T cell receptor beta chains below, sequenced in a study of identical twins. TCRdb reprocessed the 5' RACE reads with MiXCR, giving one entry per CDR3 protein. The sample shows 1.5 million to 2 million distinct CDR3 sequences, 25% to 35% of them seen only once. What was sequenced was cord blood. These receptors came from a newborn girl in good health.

CDR3 region: CATSRGGRGNQPQHF. CDR3 sequence (DNA): TGTGCCACCAGCAGAGGTGGAAGGGGCAATCAGCCCCAGCATTTT. The rearrangement links TRBV15 to TRBJ1-5; the D is unclear. Trimming removed 1 base from V and 2 bases from J, with 9 bases in between. Germline lookup yields CDR1 LNHNV and CDR2 YYDKDF (reference sequence). The CDR3 is made up of 15 amino acids.

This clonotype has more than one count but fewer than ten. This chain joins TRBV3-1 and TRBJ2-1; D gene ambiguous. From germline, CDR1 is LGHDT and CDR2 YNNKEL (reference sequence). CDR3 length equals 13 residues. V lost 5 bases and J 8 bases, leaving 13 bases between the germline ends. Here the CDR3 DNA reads TGTGCCAGCAGCTCGATAGCCGGCCATGAGCAGTTCTTC. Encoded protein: CASSSIAGHEQFF.

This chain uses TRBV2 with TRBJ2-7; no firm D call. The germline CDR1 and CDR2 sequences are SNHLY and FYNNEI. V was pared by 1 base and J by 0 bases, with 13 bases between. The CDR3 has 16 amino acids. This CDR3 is CASSEDHSTSSYEQYF. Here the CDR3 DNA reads TGTGCCAGCAGTGAAGATCACAGTACCAGCTCCTACGAGCAGTACTTC.

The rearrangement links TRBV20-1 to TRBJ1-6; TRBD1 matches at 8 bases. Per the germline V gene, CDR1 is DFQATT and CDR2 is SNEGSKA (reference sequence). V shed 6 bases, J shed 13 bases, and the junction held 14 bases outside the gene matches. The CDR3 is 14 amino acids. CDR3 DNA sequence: TGCAGTGCGCCGGGACAGGACGGTGCCTTTCCCCTCCACTTT. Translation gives CSAPGQDGAFPLHF.

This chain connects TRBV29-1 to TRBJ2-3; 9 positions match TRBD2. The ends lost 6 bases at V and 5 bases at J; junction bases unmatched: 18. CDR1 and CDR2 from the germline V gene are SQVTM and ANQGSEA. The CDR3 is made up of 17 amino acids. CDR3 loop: CSVSGTVLAGAKDTQYF. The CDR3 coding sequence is TGCAGCGTGTCCGGGACAGTACTAGCGGGCGCCAAAGATACGCAGTATTTT.

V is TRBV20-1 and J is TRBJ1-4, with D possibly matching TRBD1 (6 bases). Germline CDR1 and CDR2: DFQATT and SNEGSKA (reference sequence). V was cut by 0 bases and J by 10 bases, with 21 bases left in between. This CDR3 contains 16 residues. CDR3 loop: CSARDLRQAARRKLFF. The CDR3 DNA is TGCAGTGCTAGAGACCTTAGACAGGCCGCAAGAAGAAAACTGTTTTTT.

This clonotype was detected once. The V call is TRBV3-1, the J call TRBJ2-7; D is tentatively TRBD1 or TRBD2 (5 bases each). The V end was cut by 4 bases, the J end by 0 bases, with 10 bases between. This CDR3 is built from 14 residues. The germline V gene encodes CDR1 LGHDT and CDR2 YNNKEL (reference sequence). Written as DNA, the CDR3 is TGTGCCAGCAGCCCGAGGGGAAACTCCTACGAGCAGTACTTC. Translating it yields CASSPRGNSYEQYF.

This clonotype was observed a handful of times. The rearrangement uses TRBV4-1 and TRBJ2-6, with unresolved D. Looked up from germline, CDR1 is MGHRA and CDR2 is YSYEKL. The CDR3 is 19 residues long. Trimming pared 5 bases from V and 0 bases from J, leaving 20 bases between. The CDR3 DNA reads TGCGCCAGCAGCGGGATAGTTCCCCTCCCAAGCTCTGGGGCCAACGTCCTGACTTTC. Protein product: CASSGIVPLPSSGANVLTF.

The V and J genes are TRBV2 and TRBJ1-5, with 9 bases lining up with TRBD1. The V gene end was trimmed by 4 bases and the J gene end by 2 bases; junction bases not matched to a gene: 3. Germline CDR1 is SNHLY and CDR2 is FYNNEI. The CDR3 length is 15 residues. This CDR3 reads CASSGGTGRNQPQHF. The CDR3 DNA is TGTGCCAGCAGTGGAGGGACAGGGCGCAATCAGCCCCAGCATTTT.

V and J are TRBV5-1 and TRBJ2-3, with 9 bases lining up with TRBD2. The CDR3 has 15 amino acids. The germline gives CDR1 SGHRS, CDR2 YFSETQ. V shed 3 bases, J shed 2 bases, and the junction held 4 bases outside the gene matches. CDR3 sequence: CASSSGLATTDTQYF. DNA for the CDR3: TGCGCCAGCAGCTCGGGACTAGCCACCACAGATACGCAGTATTTT.

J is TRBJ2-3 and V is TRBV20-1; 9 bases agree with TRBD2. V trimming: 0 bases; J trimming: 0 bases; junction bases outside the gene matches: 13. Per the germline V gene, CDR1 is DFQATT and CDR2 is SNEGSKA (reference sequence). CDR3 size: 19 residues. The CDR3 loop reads CSARDRGRRGLASTDTQYF. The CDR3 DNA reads TGCAGTGCTAGAGATAGGGGGCGGCGGGGACTAGCTAGCACAGATACGCAGTATTTT.

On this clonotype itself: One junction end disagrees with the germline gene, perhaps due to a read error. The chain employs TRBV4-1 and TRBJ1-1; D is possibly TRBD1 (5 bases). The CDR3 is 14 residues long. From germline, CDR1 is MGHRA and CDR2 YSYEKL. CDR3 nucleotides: TGCGCCAGCAGCCAAGGACAGTTGAACACTGGAGCTTTCTTT. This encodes CASSQGQLNTGAFF.

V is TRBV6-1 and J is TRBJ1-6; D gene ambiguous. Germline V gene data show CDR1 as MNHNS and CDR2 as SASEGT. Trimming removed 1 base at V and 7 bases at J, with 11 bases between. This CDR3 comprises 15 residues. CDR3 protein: CASSEGTQPNSPLHF. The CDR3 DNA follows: TGTGCCAGCAGTGAAGGGACGCAGCCGAATTCACCCCTCCACTTT.

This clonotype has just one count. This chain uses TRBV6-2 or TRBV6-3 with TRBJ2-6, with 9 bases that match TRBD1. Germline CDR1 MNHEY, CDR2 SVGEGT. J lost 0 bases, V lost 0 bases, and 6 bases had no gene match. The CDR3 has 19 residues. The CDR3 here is CASSYSPGQGLSGANVLTF. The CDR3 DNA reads TGTGCCAGCAGTTACTCCCCGGGACAGGGACTCTCTGGGGCCAACGTCCTGACTTTC.

The CDR3 reads CASSQAGSSYEQFF. For the CDR3, the DNA is TGTGCCAGCAGCCAAGCAGGGAGCTCCTACGAGCAGTTCTTC. The rearrangement joins TRBV4-2 to TRBJ2-1; tentatively, D is TRBD1 or TRBD2 (5 bases each). CDR1 and CDR2 (germline): LGHNA, YNFKEQ. The CDR3 contains 14 residues. The V gene lost 1 base and the J gene lost 10 bases, with 14 bases spanning the gap.

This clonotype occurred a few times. The CDR3 loop is CSARWTGAAYEQYF. The DNA of the CDR3 is TGCAGTGCTAGATGGACAGGGGCGGCCTACGAGCAGTACTTC. The chain joins TRBV20-1 to TRBJ2-7; TRBD1 matches at 9 bases. This CDR3 is built from 14 residues. Looked up from germline, CDR1 is DFQATT and CDR2 is SNEGSKA (reference sequence). J lost 2 bases, V lost 2 bases, and 4 bases had no gene match.

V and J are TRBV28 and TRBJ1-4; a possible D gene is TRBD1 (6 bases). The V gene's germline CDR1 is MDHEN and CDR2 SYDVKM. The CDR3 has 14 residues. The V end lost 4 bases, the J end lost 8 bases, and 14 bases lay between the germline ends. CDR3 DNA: TGTGCCAGCAGTTCCCCAGGGGTGGGCGAAAAACTGTTTTTT. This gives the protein CASSSPGVGEKLFF.

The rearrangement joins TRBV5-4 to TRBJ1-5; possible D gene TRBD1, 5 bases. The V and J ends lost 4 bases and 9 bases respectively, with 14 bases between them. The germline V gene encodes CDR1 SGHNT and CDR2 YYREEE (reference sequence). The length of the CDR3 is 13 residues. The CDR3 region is CASSAGTYGPQHF. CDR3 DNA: TGTGCCAGCAGCGCCGGGACCTATGGGCCCCAGCATTTT.

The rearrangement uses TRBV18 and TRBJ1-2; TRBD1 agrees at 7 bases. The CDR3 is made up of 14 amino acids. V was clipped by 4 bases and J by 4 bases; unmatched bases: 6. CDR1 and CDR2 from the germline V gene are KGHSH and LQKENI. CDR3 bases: TGTGCCAGCTCACAGGGGGCAAGGAGCTATGGCTACACCTTC. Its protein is CASSQGARSYGYTF.

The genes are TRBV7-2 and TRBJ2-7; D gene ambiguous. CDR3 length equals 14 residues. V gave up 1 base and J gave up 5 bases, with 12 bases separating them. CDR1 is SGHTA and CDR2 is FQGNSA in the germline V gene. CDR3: CASSLDSAPNEQYF. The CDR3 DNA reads TGTGCCAGCAGCTTAGATAGTGCCCCTAACGAGCAGTACTTC.

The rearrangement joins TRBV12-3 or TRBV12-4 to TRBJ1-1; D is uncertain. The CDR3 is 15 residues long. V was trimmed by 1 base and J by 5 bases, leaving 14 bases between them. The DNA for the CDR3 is TGTGCCAGCAGTTTAGACATAAAGGTGGGGACTGAAGCTTTCTTT. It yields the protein CASSLDIKVGTEAFF.

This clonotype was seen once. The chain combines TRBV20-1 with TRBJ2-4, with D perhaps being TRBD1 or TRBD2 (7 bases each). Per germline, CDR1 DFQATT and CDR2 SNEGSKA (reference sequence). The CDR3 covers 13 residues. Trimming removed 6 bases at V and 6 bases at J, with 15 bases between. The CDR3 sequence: CSAPRGGSNIQYF. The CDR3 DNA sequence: TGCAGTGCCCCCAGGGGGGGCTCAAACATTCAGTACTTC.